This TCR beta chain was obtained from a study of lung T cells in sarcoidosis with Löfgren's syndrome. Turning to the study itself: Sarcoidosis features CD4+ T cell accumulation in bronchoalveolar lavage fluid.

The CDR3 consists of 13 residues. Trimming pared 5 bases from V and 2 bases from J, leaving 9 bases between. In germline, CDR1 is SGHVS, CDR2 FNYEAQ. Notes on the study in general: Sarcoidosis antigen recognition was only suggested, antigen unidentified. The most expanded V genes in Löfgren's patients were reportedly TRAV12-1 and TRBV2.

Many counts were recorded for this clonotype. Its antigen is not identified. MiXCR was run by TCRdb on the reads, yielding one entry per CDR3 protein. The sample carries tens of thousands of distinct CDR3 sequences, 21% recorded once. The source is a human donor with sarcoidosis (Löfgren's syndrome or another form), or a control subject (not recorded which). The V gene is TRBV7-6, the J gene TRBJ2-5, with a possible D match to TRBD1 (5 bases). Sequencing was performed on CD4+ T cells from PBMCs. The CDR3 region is CASSQGWQETQYF. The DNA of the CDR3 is TGTGCCAGCAGCCAGGGCTGGCAAGAGACCCAGTACTTC.